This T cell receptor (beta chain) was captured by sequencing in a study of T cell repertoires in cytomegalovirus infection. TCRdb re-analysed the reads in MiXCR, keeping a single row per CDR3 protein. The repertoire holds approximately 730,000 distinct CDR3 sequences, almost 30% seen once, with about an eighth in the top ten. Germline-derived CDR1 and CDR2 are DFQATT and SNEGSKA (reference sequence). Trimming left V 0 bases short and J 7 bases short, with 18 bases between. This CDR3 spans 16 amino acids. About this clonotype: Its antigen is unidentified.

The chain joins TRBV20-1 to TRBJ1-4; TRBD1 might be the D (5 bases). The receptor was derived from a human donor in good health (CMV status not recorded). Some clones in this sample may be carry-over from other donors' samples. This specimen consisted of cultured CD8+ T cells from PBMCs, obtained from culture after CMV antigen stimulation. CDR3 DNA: TGCAGTGCTAGAGAGGGGGGGAGTGGGTTAGGTGAAAAACTGTTTTTT. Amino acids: CSAREGGSGLGEKLFF.